This TCR beta chain was captured in a study of blood T cell repertoires in COVID-19. The overall study: PBMCs, B-cell-depleted T cells, or T cells provided the cDNA or gDNA that made up the material.

Original analysis: Reference gene primer amplification gave estimated nucleated cell counts. This table comes from immunoSEQ multiplex PCR, and its TCRdb copy is limited to in-frame clones, with some not included. V, J and clone size were drawn from that table, and D and trimming were deduced from the DNA. The sample shows roughly 130,000 clones, roughly 85% of them seen only once. The CDR3 totals 16 residues. The V and J ends lost 6 bases and 6 bases, in that order; junction bases with no gene match: 12. The germline V gene has CDR1 KGHSH and CDR2 LQKENI. The chain employs TRBV18 and TRBJ2-1; 9 bases agree with TRBD2. This clonotype originated in a man in his sixties with acute or convalescent COVID-19. The source material was peripheral blood. This chain's CDR3 is CASSLRATSGLNEQFF. The CDR3 DNA reads TGTGCCAGCTCCCTCAGGGCGACTAGCGGACTCAATGAGCAGTTCTTC.